One and the same sample provided the 13 T cell receptor beta chains below, sequenced in a study of blood T cells in healthy people across ages. Through a sample-barcoded 5' primer and a J-beta primer mix, a second PCR was run for roughly 6 to 11 cycles. TCRdb analysed the 5' RACE reads with MiXCR anew, one entry per CDR3 protein. This table holds 1.6 million or so distinct CDR3 sequences, roughly 32% found once. The material sequenced was blood. These receptors all stem from a woman between 25 and 40 years old in good health.

About this clonotype itself: The CDR3 does not close with the conserved phenylalanine or tryptophan, likely indicating a read error. The chain has TRBV7-3 and TRBJ2-1; D tentatively reads TRBD1 or TRBD2 (6 bases each). V lost 2 bases and J 4 bases, leaving 12 bases between the germline ends. Germline CDR1 and CDR2: SGHTA and FQGTGA. CDR3 length: 15 amino acids. The CDR3 nucleotides are TGTGCCAGCAGCTTACACGGGGGCCTATACAATGAGCAGTTCGTC. It specifies CASSLHGGLYNEQFV.

This clonotype has just a few counts. V and J are TRBV12-3 or TRBV12-4 and TRBJ1-4, with 8 bases lining up with TRBD1. The V gene end was trimmed by 6 bases and the J gene end by 7 bases; junction bases not matched to a gene: 7. There are 14 residues in the CDR3. CDR3: CASSLWTGTEKLFF. CDR3 sequence (DNA): TGTGCCAGCAGCCTATGGACAGGGACTGAAAAACTGTTTTTT.

The V call is TRBV20-1, the J call TRBJ2-1, with 8 bases aligning to TRBD2. With 4 bases clipped from V and 9 bases from J, the junction kept 8 bases outside the gene matches. Germline V lookup: CDR1 DFQATT, CDR2 SNEGSKA (reference sequence). The CDR3 sequence is 13 residues long. CDR3 loop: CSATPAGGLEQFF. In nucleotides, the CDR3 is TGCAGTGCTACCCCTGCGGGAGGTCTTGAGCAGTTCTTC.

The chain uses TRBV5-1 and TRBJ2-5, with D possibly being TRBD1 (6 bases). The J call may be faulty, since TRBJ2-7 better matches the DNA end. Germline CDR1 and CDR2: SGHRS and YFSETQ. The CDR3 is made up of 13 amino acids. CDR3 loop: CASSSRAGDEQYF. DNA for the CDR3: TGCGCCAGCAGCTCGAGGGCAGGGGACGAGCAGTACTTC.

The genes are TRBV30 and TRBJ2-2; TRBD1 might be the D (5 bases). The V gene's germline CDR1 is GTSNPN and CDR2 SVGIG (reference sequence). The V gene lost 4 bases and the J gene lost 5 bases, with 5 bases spanning the gap. The CDR3 sequence is 11 residues long. The CDR3 region is CAWTGTGELFF. Written as DNA, the CDR3 is TGTGCCTGGACAGGGACCGGGGAGCTGTTTTTT.

The count of this clonotype is one. This sequence joins TRBV15 and TRBJ2-7; perhaps D is TRBD1 or TRBD2 (5 bases each). Germline V gives CDR1 LNHNV, CDR2 YYDKDF (reference sequence). V shed 5 bases and J shed 2 bases, with 7 bases lying between them. The CDR3 length is 12 residues. The CDR3 reads CATSWDPYEQYF. The CDR3 DNA sequence: TGTGCCACCAGCTGGGACCCCTACGAGCAGTACTTC.

This clonotype was recorded many times. The rearrangement links TRBV6-6 to TRBJ2-7; the D is unclear. Looked up from germline, CDR1 is MNHNY and CDR2 is SVGAGI (reference sequence). This CDR3 is built from 16 residues. With 3 bases removed from V and 2 bases from J, the gap between germline ends came to 17 bases. CDR3 bases: TGTGCCAGCAGTTATGCCGCGGCAGGTGTCGCCTACGAGCAGTACTTC. Residues: CASSYAAAGVAYEQYF.

The chain joins TRBV20-1 to TRBJ2-5, with D possibly TRBD2 on 6 matching bases. The germline gives CDR1 DFQATT, CDR2 SNEGSKA (reference sequence). V was shortened by 5 bases and J by 1 base, with 17 bases between the two germline ends. The CDR3 totals 15 residues. CDR3 DNA: TGCAGTGCTCCTATTGTCGGGGACTTCCAAGAGACCCAGTACTTC. Translating it yields CSAPIVGDFQETQYF.

Only a few counts were recorded for this clonotype. This rearrangement joins TRBV10-3 to TRBJ1-2; TRBD1 aligns across 7 bases. The CDR3 extends over 16 amino acids. Trimming took 0 bases from V and 2 from J; bases not matched to a gene: 6. The germline CDR1 and CDR2 sequences are ENHRY and SYGVKD. CDR3 nucleotides: TGTGCCATCAGTGAGTCACCGGGACAGCAAAACTATGGCTACACCTTC. It encodes CAISESPGQQNYGYTF.

The chain has TRBV20-1 and TRBJ2-1; perhaps TRBD2 as D (5 bases). The V and J ends lost 0 bases and 2 bases respectively, with 11 bases between them. Germline loops: CDR1 DFQATT, CDR2 SNEGSKA (reference sequence). The CDR3 is 15 residues long. The CDR3 reads CSARDHLAAYNEQFF. As DNA, the CDR3 is TGCAGTGCTAGAGATCACCTAGCCGCCTACAATGAGCAGTTCTTC.

This clonotype was found a few times. Germline is not matched at one junction end, which may reflect a read error. The chain recombines TRBV30 with TRBJ2-6; possibly TRBD1 or TRBD2 for D (5 bases each). The CDR3 is made up of 17 amino acids. Germline CDR1 and CDR2: GTSNPN and SVGIG (reference sequence). The CDR3 DNA follows: TGTGCCTGGAGTGACGGGAACCGTTTATCCGGGGCCAACGTCCGGACTTTC. Protein: CAWSDGNRLSGANVRTF.

This clonotype occurred a few times. V usage is TRBV20-1 and J usage is TRBJ2-1; possible D gene TRBD2, 6 bases. The germline V gene encodes CDR1 DFQATT and CDR2 SNEGSKA (reference sequence). This CDR3 is built from 13 residues. V lost 1 base, J lost 13 bases, and 17 bases lay in between. CDR3 protein: CSARANLALVQFF. CDR3 coding DNA: TGCAGTGCTAGAGCCAACCTAGCGTTGGTTCAGTTCTTC.

J is TRBJ2-1 and V is TRBV7-6; possibly TRBD1 or TRBD2 for D (7 bases each). With 5 bases removed from V and 4 bases from J, the gap between germline ends came to 18 bases. Germline CDR1 SGHVS, CDR2 FNYEAQ. There are 16 residues in the CDR3. The CDR3 here is CASSPKGAGEYNEQFF. CDR3 coding DNA: TGTGCCAGCAGCCCAAAGGGGGCGGGGGAATACAATGAGCAGTTCTTC.